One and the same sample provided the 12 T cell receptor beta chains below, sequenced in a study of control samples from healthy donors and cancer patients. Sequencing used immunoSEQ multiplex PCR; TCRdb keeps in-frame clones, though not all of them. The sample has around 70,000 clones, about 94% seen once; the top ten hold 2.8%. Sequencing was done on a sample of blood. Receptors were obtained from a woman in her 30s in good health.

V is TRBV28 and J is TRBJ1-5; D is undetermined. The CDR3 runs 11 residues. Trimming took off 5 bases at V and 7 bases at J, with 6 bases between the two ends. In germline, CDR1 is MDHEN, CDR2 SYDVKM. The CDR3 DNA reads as TGTGCCAGCAGTCAAGGACAGCCCCAGCATTTT. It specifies CASSQGQPQHF.

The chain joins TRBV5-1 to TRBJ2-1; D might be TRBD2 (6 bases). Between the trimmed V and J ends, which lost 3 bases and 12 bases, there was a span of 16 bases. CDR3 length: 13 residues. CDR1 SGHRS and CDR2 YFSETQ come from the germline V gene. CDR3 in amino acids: CASSWGDWLGQFF. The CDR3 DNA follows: TGCGCCAGCAGCTGGGGGGACTGGCTCGGGCAGTTCTTC.

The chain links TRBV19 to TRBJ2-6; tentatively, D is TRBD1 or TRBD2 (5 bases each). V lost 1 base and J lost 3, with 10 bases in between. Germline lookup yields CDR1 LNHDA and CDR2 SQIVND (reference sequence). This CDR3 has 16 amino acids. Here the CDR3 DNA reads TGTGCCAGTAGTATAGTTTGGGGGAATGGGGCCAACGTCCTGACTTTC. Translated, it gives CASSIVWGNGANVLTF.

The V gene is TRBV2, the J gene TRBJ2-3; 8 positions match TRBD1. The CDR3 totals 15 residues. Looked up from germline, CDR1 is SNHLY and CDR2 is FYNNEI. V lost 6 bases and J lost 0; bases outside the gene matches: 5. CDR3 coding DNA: TGTGCCAGCAGGCCCAGGGGGCGAAGCACAGATACGCAGTATTTT. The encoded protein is CASRPRGRSTDTQYF.

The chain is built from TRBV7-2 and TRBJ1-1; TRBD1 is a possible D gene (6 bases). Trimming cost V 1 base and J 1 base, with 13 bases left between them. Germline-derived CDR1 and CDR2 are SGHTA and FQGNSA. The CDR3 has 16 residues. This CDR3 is CASSLGSGVENTEAFF. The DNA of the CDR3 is TGTGCCAGCAGCTTAGGGTCAGGGGTGGAGAACACTGAAGCTTTCTTT.

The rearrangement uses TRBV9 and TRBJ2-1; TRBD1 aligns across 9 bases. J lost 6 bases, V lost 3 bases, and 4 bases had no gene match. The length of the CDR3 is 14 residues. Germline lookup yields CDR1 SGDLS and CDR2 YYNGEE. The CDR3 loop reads CASSGGDRVNEQFF. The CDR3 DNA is TGTGCCAGCAGCGGTGGGGACAGGGTCAATGAGCAGTTCTTC. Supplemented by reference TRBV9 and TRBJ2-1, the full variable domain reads DSGVTQTPKHLITATGQRVTLRCSPRSGDLSVYWYQQSLDQGLQFLIQYYNGEERAKGNILERFSAQQFPDLHSELNLSSLELGDSALYFCASSGGDRVNEQFFGPGTRLTVL.

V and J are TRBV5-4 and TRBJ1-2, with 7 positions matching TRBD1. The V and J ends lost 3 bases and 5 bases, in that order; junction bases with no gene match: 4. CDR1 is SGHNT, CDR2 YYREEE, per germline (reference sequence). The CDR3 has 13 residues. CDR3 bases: TGTGCCAGCAGCTCGGGACAGTCGTATGGCTACACCTTC. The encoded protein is CASSSGQSYGYTF.

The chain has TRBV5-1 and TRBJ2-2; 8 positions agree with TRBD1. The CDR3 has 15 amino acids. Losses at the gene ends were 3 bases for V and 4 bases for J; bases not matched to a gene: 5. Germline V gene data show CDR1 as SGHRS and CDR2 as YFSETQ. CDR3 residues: CASSYTGGGTGELFF. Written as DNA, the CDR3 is TGCGCCAGCAGCTACACAGGGGGTGGCACCGGGGAGCTGTTTTTT. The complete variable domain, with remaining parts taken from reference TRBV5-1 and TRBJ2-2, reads KAGVTQTPRYLIKTRGQQVTLSCSPISGHRSVSWYQQTPGQGLQFLFEYFSETQRNKGNFPGRFSGRQFSNSRSEMNVSTLELGDSALYLCASSYTGGGTGELFFGEGSRLTVL.

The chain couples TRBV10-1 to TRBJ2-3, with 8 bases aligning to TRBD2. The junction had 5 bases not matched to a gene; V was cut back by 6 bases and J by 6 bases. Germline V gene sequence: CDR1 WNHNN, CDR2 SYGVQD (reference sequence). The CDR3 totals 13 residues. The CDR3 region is CASREAGADTQYF. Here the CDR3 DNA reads TGCGCCAGCAGAGAAGCGGGGGCGGATACGCAGTATTTT.

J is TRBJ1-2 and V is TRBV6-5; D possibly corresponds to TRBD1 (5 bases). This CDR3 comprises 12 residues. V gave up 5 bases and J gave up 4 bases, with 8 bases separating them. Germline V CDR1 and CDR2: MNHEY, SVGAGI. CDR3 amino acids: CASSPGTYGYTF. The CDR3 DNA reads TGTGCCAGCAGTCCCGGGACCTATGGCTACACCTTC.

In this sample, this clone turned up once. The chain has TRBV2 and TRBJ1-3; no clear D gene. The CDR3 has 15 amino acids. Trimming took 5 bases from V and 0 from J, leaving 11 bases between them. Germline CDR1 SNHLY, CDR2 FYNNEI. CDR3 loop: CASSTPAISGNTIYF. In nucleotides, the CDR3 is TGTGCCAGCAGTACTCCAGCAATCTCTGGAAACACCATATATTTT.

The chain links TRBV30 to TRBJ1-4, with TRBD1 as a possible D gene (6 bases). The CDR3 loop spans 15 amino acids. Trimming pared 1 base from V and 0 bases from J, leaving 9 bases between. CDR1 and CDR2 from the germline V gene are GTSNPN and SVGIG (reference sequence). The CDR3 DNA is TGTGCCTGGAGTGACCGGACAGCAACTAATGAAAAACTGTTTTTT. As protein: CAWSDRTATNEKLFF.